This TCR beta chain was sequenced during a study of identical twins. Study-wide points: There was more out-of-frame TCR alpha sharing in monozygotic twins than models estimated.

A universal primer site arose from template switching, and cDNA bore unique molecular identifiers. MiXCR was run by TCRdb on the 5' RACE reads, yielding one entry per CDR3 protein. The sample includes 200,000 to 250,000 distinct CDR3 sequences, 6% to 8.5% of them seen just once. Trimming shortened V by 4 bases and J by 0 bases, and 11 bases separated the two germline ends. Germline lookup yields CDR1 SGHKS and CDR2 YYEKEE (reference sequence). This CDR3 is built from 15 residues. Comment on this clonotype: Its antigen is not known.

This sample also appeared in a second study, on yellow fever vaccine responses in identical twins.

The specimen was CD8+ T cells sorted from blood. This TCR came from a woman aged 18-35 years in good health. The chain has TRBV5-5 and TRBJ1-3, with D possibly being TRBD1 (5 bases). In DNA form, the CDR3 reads TGTGCCAGCAGCCTGCCGGACACCTCTGGAAACACCATATATTTT. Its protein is CASSLPDTSGNTIYF.